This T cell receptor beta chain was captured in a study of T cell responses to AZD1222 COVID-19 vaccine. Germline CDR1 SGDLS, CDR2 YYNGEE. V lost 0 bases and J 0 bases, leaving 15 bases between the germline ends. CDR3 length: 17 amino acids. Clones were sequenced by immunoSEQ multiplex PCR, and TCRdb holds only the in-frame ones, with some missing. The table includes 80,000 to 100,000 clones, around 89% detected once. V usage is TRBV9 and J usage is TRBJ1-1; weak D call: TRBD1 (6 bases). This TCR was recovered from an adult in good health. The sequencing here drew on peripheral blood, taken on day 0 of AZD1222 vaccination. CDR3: CASSVGGTGQVNTEAFF. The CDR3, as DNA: TGTGCCAGCAGCGTAGGGGGTACAGGGCAAGTGAACACTGAAGCTTTCTTT.